This section outlines one TCR beta chain sequence together with its context. This clonotype was counted between two and nine times. Its recognized antigen is unknown. No much larger clonotype is one base removed from it; base qualities were not supplied. The data stem from a study of T-cell reconstitution after alpha-beta-depleted transplantation in children (dated by TCRdb to 2016 to 2018). In terms of the full investigation: Using TCR repertoire profiling, the study quantitatively followed how T-cell immune reconstitution unfolded in children after TCRalphabeta/CD19-depleted allogeneic hematopoietic cell transplantation.

The CDR3 has 17 amino acids, counting the end cysteine and phenylalanine. The entry retains the CDR3 DNA only, 51 bases that are in frame from base 1. V is pared back by 2 bases and J by 2 bases, with 16 bases lying between the germline termini. Sequences ENHRY (CDR1) and SYGVKD (CDR2) are obtained from the germline V gene. The method was PCR. Sequencing used an Illumina HiSeq 2500. TCR library preparation used molecular barcoding, with unique molecular identifiers applied to normalize quantification of the TCRbeta repertoire. Using fastp trimming at Q25 and MiXCR clonotype assembly, TCRdb reanalyzed the public sequencing data and kept in-frame beta chains. Each CDR3 protein gets just one entry, which takes the most common genes and DNA from the rows behind it. For this sample there are around 450,000 distinct CDR3 sequences; roughly 44% appear just once. Together, the top ten hold under 35% of the sample.

The sample's treatment or condition label, decoded: allogeneic hematopoietic cell transplantation with graft depleted of TCRalphabeta T cells and CD19 B cells. TCRalphabeta/CD19-depleted allogeneic hematopoietic cell grafts were given to the transplant recipients, all of whom were children. Study-level results and caveats: In some patients, high TCRbeta diversity at day 60 was attributed to recipient T cells and intrathymic progenitors that had survived conditioning. Apparently early alphabetaT-cell count recovery about two months after transplant reportedly relied on only several hundred rapidly expanded clones derived from non-depleted graft cells. Hyperexpanded clone frequencies declined over subsequent months; after one year, T-cell counts and TCRbeta diversity were mostly attributed to newly produced T cells.

The clonotype comes from a girl aged 2 to 9 with aplastic anemia, due to receive a stem cell transplant. The source material was PBMCs, sampled before TCRalphabeta/CD19-depleted stem cell transplant. This sequence uses TRBV10-3 and TRBJ2-1, with TRBD2 perhaps the D gene, on 6 matching bases. The nucleotides read TGTGCCATCAGTGAGACTTACGGGACTCTTACCTACAATGAGCAGTTCTTC. Its protein product is CAISETYGTLTYNEQFF.